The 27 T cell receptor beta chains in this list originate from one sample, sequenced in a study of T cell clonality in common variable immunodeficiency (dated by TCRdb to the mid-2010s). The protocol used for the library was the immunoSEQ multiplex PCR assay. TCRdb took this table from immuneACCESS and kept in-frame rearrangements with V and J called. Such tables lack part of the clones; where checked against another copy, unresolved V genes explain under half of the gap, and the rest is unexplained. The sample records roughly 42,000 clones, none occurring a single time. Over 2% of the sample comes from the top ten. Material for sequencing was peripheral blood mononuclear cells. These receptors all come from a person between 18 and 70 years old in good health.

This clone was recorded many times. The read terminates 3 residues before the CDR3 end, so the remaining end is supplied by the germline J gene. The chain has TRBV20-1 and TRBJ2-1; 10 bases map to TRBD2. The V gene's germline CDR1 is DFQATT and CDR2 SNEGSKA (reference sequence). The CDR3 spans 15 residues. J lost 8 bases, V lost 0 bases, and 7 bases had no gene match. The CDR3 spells CSARDGAGGLDEQFF. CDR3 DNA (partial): TGCAGTGCTAGAGACGGAGCGGGAGGGCTGGATGAG.

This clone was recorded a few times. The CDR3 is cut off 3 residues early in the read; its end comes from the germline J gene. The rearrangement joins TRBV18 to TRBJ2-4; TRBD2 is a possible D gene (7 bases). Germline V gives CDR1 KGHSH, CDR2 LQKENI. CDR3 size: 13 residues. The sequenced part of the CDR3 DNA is TGTGCCAGCTCACCACGGTCAGGGGAGGGT. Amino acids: CASSPRSGEG. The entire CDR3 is CASSPRSGEGQYF.

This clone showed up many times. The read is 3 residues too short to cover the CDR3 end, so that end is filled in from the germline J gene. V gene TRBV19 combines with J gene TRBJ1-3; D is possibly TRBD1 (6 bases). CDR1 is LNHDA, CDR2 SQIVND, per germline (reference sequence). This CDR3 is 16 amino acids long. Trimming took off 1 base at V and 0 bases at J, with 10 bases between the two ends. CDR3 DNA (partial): TGTGCCAGTAGTATAGCAGGGGAACTCTCTGGAAACACC. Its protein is CASSIAGELSGNT. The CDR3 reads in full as CASSIAGELSGNTIYF.

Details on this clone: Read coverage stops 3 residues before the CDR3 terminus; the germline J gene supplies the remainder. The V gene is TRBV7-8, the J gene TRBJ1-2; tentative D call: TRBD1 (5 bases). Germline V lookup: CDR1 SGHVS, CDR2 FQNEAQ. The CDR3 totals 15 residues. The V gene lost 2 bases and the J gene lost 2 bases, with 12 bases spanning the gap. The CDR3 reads CASSLQLAGNYGYTF. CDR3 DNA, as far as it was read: TGTGCCAGCAGCTTACAATTAGCAGGGAACTATGGC.

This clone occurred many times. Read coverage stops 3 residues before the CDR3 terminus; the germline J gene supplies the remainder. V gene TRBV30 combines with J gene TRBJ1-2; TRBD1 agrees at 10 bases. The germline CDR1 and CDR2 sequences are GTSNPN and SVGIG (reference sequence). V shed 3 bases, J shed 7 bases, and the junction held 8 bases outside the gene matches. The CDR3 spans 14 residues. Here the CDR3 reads CAWSAGTGESGYTF. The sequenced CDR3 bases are TGTGCCTGGAGCGCCGGGACAGGGGAGAGTGGC.

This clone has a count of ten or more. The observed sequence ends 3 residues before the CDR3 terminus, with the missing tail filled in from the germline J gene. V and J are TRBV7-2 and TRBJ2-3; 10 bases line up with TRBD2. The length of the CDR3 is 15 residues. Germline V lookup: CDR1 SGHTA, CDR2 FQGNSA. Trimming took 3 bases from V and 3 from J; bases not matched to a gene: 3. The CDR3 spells CASSLVAGGTDTQYF. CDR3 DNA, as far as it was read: TGTGCCAGCAGCTTGGTAGCGGGGGGTACAGATACG. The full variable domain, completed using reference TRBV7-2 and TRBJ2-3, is GAGVSQSPSNKVTEKGKDVELRCDPISGHTALYWYRQSLGQGLEFLIYFQGNSAPDKSGLPSDRFSAERTGGSVSTLTIQRTQQEDSAVYLCASSLVAGGTDTQYFGPGTRLTVL.

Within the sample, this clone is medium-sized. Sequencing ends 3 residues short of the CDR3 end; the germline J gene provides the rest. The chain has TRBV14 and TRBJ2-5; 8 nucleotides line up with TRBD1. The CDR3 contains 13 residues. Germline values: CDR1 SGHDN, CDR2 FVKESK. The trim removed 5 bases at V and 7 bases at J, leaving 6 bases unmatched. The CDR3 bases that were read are TGTGCCAGCAGCGGACAGGGTTCGGGGACC. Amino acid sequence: CASSGQGSGT. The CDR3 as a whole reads CASSGQGSGTQYF.

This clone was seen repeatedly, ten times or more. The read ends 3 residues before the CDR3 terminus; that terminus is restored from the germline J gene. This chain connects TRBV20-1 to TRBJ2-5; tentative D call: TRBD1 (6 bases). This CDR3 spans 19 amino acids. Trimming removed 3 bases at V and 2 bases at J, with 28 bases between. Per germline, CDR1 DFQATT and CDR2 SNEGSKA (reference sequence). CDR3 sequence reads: CSASGTGSIRDNLQETQYF. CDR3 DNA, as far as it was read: TGCAGTGCTAGCGGCACAGGTTCTATCCGGGACAACCTACAAGAGACC.

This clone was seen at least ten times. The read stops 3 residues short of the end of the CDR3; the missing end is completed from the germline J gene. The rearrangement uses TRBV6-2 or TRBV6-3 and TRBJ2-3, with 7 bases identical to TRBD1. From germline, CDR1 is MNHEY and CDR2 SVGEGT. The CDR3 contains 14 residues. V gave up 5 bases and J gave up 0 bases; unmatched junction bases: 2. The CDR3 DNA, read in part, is TGTGCCAGCAGTGTGGGACAGAGCACAGATACG. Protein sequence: CASSVGQSTDT. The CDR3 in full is CASSVGQSTDTQYF.

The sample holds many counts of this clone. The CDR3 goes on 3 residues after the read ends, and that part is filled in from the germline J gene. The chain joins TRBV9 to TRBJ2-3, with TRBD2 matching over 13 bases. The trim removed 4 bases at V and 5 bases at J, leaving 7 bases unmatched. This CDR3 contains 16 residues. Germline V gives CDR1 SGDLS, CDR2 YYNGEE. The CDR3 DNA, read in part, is TGTGCCAGCAGCCCACAACTAGCGGGAGGGATAGATACG. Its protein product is CASSPQLAGGIDT. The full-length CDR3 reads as CASSPQLAGGIDTQYF.

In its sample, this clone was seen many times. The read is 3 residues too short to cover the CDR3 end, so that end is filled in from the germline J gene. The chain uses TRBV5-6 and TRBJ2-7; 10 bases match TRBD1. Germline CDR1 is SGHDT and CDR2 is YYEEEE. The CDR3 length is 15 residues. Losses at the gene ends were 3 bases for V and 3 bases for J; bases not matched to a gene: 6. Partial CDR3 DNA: TGTGCCAGCAGCTGGGTTGGACAGGGGGACTACGAG. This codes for CASSWVGQGDYE. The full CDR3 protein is CASSWVGQGDYEQYF.

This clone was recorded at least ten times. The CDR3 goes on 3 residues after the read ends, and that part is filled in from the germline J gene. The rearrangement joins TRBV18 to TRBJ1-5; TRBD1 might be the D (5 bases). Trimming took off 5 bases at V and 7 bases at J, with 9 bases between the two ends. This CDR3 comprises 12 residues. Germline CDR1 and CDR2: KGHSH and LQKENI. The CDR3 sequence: CASSEGRQPQHF. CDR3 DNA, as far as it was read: TGTGCCAGCTCAGAGGGGAGGCAGCCC.

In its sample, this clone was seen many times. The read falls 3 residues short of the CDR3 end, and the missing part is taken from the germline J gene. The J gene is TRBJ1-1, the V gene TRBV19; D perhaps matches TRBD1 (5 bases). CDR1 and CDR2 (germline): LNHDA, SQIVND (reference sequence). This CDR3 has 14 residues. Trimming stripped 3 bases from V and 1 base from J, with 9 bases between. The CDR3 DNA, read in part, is TGTGCCAGTAGTATCCAAACAGGGAACACTGAA. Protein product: CASSIQTGNTE. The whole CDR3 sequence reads CASSIQTGNTEAFF.

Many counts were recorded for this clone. CDR3 DNA, as far as it was read: TGTGCCAGCAGCACGGACAGCCTATTGAGCTATGGC. Translation gives CASSTDSLLSYG. The CDR3 as a whole reads CASSTDSLLSYGYTF. The rearrangement links TRBV11-2 to TRBJ1-2; a possible D gene is TRBD1 (6 bases). Sequencing ends 3 residues short of the CDR3 end; the germline J gene provides the rest. Trimming left V 5 bases short and J 4 bases short, with 17 bases between. The CDR3 extends over 15 amino acids. Germline CDR1 reads SGHAT; CDR2 reads FQNNGV.

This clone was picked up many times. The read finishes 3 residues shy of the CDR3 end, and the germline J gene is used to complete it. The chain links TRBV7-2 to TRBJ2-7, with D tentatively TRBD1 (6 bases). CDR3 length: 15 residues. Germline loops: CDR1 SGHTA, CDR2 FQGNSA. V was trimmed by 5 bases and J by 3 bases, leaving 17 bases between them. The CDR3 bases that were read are TGTGCCAGCAGCGCGGATGGACAGTTTATCTACGAG. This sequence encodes CASSADGQFIYE. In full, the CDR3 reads CASSADGQFIYEQYF.

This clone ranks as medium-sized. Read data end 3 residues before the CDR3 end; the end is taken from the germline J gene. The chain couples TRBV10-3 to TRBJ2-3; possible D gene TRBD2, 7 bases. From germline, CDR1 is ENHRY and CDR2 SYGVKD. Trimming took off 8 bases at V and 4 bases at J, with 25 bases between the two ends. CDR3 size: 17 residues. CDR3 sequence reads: CAILANAGAVPSDTQYF. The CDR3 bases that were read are TGTGCCATCCTTGCGAACGCGGGGGCGGTGCCCTCAGATACG.

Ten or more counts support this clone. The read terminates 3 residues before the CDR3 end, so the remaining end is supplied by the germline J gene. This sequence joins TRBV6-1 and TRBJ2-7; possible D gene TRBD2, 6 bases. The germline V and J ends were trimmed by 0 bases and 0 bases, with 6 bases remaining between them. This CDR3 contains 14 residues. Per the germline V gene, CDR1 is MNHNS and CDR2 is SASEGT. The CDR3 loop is CASSEAEGSYEQYF. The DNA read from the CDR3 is TGTGCCAGCAGTGAAGCGGAGGGCTCCTACGAG.

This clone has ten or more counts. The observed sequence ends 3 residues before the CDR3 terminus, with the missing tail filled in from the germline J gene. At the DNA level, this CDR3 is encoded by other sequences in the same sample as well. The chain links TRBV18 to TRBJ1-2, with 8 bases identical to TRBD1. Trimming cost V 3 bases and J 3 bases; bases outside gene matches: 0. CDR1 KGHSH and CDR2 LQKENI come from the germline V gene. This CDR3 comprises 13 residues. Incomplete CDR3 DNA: TGTGCCAGCTCACCGGACAGGGACTATGGC. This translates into CASSPDRDYG. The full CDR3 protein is CASSPDRDYGYTF.

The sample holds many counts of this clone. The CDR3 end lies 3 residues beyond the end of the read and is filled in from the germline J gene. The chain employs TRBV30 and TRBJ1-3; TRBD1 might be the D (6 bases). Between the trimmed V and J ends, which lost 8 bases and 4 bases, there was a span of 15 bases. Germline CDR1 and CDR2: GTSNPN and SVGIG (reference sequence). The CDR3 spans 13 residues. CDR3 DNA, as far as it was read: TGTGCCGGGTTACAGGGACGCGGAAACACC. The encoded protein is CAGLQGRGNT. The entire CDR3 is CAGLQGRGNTIYF.

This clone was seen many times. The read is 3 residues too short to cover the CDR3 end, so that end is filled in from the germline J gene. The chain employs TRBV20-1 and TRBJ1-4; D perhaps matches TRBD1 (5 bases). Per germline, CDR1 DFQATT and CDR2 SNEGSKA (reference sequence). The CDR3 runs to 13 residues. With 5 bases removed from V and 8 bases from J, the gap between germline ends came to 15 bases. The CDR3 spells CSAPVQGGEKLFF. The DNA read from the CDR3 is TGCAGTGCTCCTGTCCAGGGCGGAGAAAAA.

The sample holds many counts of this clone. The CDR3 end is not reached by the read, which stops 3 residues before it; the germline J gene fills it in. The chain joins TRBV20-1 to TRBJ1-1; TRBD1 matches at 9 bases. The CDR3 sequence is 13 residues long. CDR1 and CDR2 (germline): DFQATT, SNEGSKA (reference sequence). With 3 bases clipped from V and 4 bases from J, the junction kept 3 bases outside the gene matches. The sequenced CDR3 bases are TGCAGTGCTAGGTCGACAGGGGGCACTGAA. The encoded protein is CSARSTGGTE. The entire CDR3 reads CSARSTGGTEAFF.

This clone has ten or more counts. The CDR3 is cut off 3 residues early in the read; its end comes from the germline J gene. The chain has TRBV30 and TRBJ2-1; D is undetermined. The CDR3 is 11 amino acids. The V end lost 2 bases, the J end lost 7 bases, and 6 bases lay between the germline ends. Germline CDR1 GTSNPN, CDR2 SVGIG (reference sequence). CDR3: CAWSLVNEQFF. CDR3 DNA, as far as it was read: TGTGCCTGGAGTCTTGTAAATGAG. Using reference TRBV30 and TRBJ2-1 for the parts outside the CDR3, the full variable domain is SQTIHQWPATLVQPVGSPLSLECTVEGTSNPNLYWYRQAAGRGLQLLFYSVGIGQISSEVPQNLSASRPQDRQFILSSKKLLLSDSGFYLCAWSLVNEQFFGPGTRLTVL.

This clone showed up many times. The sequenced part of the CDR3 DNA is TGTGCCAGCAGCTTAGACCCAGTTCGCTATGGC. Amino acid sequence: CASSLDPVRYG. The full CDR3 is CASSLDPVRYGYTF. This rearrangement joins TRBV7-2 to TRBJ1-2; D call uncertain. The sequenced fragment ends 3 residues before the CDR3 boundary, so the rest is inferred from the germline J gene. Deletions cut 1 base from V and 4 bases from J, with 10 bases between. In germline, CDR1 is SGHTA, CDR2 FQGNSA. This CDR3 region has 14 residues.

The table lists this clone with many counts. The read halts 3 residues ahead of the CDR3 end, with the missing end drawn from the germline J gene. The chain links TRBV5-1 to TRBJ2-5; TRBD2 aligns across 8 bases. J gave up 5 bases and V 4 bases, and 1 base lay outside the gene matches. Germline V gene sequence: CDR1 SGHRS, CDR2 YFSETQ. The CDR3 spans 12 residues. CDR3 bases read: TGCGCCAGCAGCCCGGGGGGGGAGACC. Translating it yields CASSPGGET. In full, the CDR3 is CASSPGGETQYF. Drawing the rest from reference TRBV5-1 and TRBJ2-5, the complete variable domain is KAGVTQTPRYLIKTRGQQVTLSCSPISGHRSVSWYQQTPGQGLQFLFEYFSETQRNKGNFPGRFSGRQFSNSRSEMNVSTLELGDSALYLCASSPGGETQYFGPGTRLLVL.

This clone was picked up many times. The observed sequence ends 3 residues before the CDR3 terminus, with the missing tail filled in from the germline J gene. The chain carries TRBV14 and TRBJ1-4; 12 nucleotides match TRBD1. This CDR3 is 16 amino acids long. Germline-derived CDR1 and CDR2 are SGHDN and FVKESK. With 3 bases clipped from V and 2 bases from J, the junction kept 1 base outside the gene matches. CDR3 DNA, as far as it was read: TGTGCCAGCAGCCAGGGACAGGGGGCGACTAATGAAAAA. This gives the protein CASSQGQGATNEK. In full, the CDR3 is CASSQGQGATNEKLFF.

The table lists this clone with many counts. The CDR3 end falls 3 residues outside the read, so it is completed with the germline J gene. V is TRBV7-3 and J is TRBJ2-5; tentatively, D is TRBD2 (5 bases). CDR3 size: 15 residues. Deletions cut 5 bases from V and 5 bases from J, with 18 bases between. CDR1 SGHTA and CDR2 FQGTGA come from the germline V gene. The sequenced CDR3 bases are TGTGCCAGCAGCCCCCTAGGACTCTCGACGGAGACC. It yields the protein CASSPLGLSTET. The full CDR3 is CASSPLGLSTETQYF.

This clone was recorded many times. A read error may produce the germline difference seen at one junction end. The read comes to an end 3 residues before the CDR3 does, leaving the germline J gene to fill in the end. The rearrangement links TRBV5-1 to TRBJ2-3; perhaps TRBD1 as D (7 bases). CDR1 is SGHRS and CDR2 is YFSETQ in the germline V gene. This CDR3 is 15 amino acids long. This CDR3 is CAGSLEGARTDTQYF. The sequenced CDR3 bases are TGCGCCGGCAGCTTGGAGGGGGCGCGGACAGATACG.